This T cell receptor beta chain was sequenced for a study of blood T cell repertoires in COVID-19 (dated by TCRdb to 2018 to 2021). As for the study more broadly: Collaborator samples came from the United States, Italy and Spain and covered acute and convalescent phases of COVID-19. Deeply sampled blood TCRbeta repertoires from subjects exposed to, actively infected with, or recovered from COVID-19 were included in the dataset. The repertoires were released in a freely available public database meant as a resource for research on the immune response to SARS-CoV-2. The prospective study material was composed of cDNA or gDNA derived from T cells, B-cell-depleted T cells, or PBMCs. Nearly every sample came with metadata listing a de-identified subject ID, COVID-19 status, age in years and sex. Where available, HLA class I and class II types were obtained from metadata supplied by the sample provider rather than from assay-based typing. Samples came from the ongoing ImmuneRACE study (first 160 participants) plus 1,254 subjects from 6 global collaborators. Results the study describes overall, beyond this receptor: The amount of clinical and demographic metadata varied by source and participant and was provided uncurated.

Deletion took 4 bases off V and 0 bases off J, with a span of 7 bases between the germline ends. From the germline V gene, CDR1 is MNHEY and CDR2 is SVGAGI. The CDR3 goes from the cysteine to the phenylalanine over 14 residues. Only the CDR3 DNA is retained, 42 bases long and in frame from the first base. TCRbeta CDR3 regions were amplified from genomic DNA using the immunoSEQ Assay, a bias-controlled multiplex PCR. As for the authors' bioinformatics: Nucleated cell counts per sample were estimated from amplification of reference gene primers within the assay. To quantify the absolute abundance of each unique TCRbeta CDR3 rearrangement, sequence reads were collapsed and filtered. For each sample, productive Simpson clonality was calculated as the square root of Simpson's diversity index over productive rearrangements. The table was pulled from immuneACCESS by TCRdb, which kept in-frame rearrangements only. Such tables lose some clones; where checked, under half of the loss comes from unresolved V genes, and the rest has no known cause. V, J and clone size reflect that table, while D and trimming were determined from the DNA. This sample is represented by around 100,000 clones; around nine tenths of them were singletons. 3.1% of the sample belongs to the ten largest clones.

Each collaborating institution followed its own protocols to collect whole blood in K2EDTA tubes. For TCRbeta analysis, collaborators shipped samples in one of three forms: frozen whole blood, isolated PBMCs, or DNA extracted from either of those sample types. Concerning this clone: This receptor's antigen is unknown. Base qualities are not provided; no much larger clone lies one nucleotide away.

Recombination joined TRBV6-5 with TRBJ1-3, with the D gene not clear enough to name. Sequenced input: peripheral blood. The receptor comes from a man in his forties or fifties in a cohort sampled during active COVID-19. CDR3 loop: CASSSRSSGNTIYF. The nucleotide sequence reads TGTGCCAGCAGTTCAAGGAGCTCTGGAAACACCATATATTTT.